The clone carrying this T cell receptor beta chain showed up many times. Possible read error: a much larger clone is one base away. This entry is derived from a study of blood T cells in healthy people across ages. This CDR3 has 13 residues. Trimming removed 3 bases from V and 11 bases from J, with 19 bases in between. From germline, CDR1 is SQVTM and CDR2 ANQGSEA. Sample-barcoded 5' priming and a J-beta primer mix drove a second PCR of about 7 to 11 cycles. TCRdb re-called the 5' RACE reads through MiXCR, storing one row per CDR3 protein. The sample gives hundreds of thousands of distinct CDR3 sequences, 25% to 35% of which show up once; roughly 14% is in the top ten.

The chain uses TRBV29-1 and TRBJ2-5; no clear D gene. This receptor was identified in a woman aged 80 or over in good health. Source material: blood. Written as DNA, the CDR3 is TGCAGCGTTGACGTAGGTAGGCGGAATGAGCAGTACTTC. Protein sequence: CSVDVGRRNEQYF. Combining the CDR3 with reference TRBV29-1 and TRBJ2-5 gives the whole variable domain SAVISQKPSRDICQRGTSLTIQCQVDSQVTMMFWYRQQPGQSLTLIATANQGSEATYESGFVIDKFPISRPNLTFSTLTVSNMSPEDSSIYLCSVDVGRRNEQYFGPGTRLLVL.